This entry lists 18 T cell receptor beta chains sequenced from one sample in a study of CD8 T cells in ankylosing spondylitis. The study, taken as a whole, reports: Characteristic of ankylosing spondylitis blood, it appeared, was a TCR beta motif comprising several highly homologous variants.

TCRdb passed the 5' RACE reads through MiXCR, listing each CDR3 protein once. The sample lists some 800,000 distinct CDR3 sequences, approximately 12% occurring once. For these TCRs, the target antigens are not known. Sequencing used blood, either unsorted or a sorted T cell fraction (not recorded which). The source is a male donor with ankylosing spondylitis.

This chain connects TRBV10-3 to TRBJ2-7; D might be TRBD2 (7 bases). Germline CDR1 and CDR2: ENHRY and SYGVKD. The CDR3 runs to 16 residues. Between the trimmed V and J ends, which lost 3 bases and 5 bases, there was a span of 20 bases. The CDR3 region is CAISDPRRGGAHEQYF. CDR3 DNA sequence: TGTGCCATCAGTGACCCGCGTAGAGGGGGGGCCCACGAGCAGTACTTC.

This clonotype appeared many times. This rearrangement joins TRBV6-6 to TRBJ1-1; no clear D. This CDR3 spans 12 amino acids. Germline V lookup: CDR1 MNHNY, CDR2 SVGAGI (reference sequence). V lost 5 bases and J 4 bases, leaving 8 bases between the germline ends. The CDR3 protein is CASSPTGTEAFF. The CDR3 DNA is TGTGCCAGCAGTCCCACGGGCACTGAAGCTTTCTTT.

CDR3 amino acids: CATSRDLRTVNTGELFF. In DNA form, the CDR3 reads TGTGCCACCAGCAGAGATCTCCGGACAGTAAACACCGGGGAGCTGTTTTTT. The rearrangement joins TRBV15 to TRBJ2-2; perhaps TRBD1 as D (6 bases). Looked up from germline, CDR1 is LNHNV and CDR2 is YYDKDF (reference sequence). Trimming removed 0 bases from V and 2 bases from J, with 13 bases in between. CDR3 length: 17 amino acids. The full variable domain, completed using reference TRBV15 and TRBJ2-2, is DAMVIQNPRYQVTQFGKPVTLSCSQTLNHNVMYWYQQKSSQAPKLLFHYYDKDFNNEADTPDNFQSRRPNTSFCFLDIRSPGLGDTAMYLCATSRDLRTVNTGELFFGEGSRLTVL.

There are many counts of this clonotype. The genes are TRBV7-2 and TRBJ2-3; D gene uncertain. V dropped 4 bases and J dropped 0 bases, with 17 bases sitting between them. There are 17 residues in the CDR3. CDR1 and CDR2 from the germline V gene are SGHTA and FQGNSA. CDR3 region: CASSSYRARSSTDTQYF. DNA for the CDR3: TGTGCCAGCAGCTCATATCGGGCGAGATCTAGCACAGATACGCAGTATTTT.

V and J are TRBV15 and TRBJ1-1, with D perhaps TRBD1 (5 bases). The CDR3 has 14 residues. Germline V gives CDR1 LNHNV, CDR2 YYDKDF (reference sequence). Between the trimmed V and J ends, which lost 1 base and 3 bases, there was a span of 9 bases. The CDR3 region is CATSRGGTYTEAFF. The CDR3 region has the DNA TGTGCCACCAGCAGAGGAGGGACCTACACTGAAGCTTTCTTT. Based on the CDR3 plus reference TRBV15 and TRBJ1-1, the full variable domain is DAMVIQNPRYQVTQFGKPVTLSCSQTLNHNVMYWYQQKSSQAPKLLFHYYDKDFNNEADTPDNFQSRRPNTSFCFLDIRSPGLGDTAMYLCATSRGGTYTEAFFGQGTRLTVV.

This clonotype came up many times. The V gene is TRBV28, the J gene TRBJ1-1, with D unresolved. Germline CDR1 and CDR2: MDHEN and SYDVKM. This CDR3 has 12 amino acids. V was pared by 6 bases and J by 0 bases, with 5 bases between. DNA for the CDR3: TGTGCCAGCAGCTTACTGAACACTGAAGCTTTCTTT. Translation gives CASSLLNTEAFF.

This clonotype was picked up a small number of times. The V gene is TRBV27, the J gene TRBJ2-5; a weak D match, TRBD1 (6 bases). The CDR3 extends over 13 amino acids. Germline V gives CDR1 MNHEY, CDR2 SMNVEV (reference sequence). V lost 5 bases and J 5 bases, leaving 12 bases between the germline ends. The CDR3 here is CASSLTGSETQYF. CDR3 coding DNA: TGTGCCAGCAGTCTGACAGGATCGGAGACCCAGTACTTC.

The sample holds a few counts of this clonotype. The genes are TRBV20-1 and TRBJ2-3; a possible D gene is TRBD2 (6 bases). The CDR3 is made up of 15 amino acids. V lost 2 bases to trimming and J lost 4 bases, with 16 bases between them. CDR1 is DFQATT and CDR2 is SNEGSKA in the germline V gene (reference sequence). The CDR3 nucleotides are TGCAGTGCTAGAATGCGGAGGGAGTCCCCAGATACGCAGTATTTT. It encodes CSARMRRESPDTQYF.

This clonotype was found many times. The chain uses TRBV6-1 and TRBJ1-1; the D is unclear. This CDR3 has 13 residues. V was pared by 1 base and J by 4 bases, with 7 bases between. Germline lookup yields CDR1 MNHNS and CDR2 SASEGT. CDR3 nucleotides: TGTGCCAGCAGTGAAGGGGCGGTCACTGAAGCTTTCTTT. This gives the protein CASSEGAVTEAFF.

The table lists this clonotype with a few counts. The chain combines TRBV20-1 with TRBJ1-5; D is perhaps TRBD1 (5 bases). Per the germline V gene, CDR1 is DFQATT and CDR2 is SNEGSKA (reference sequence). The germline V and J ends were trimmed by 5 bases and 0 bases, with 8 bases remaining between them. This CDR3 has 13 amino acids. This CDR3 reads CSARQNSNQPQHF. As DNA, the CDR3 is TGCAGTGCTCGACAGAATAGCAATCAGCCCCAGCATTTT.

The sample holds a few counts of this clonotype. The chain has TRBV4-1 and TRBJ1-2; D call uncertain. CDR1 and CDR2 (germline): MGHRA, YSYEKL. Deletions cut 1 base from V and 4 bases from J, with 13 bases between. The CDR3 runs 15 residues. The CDR3 DNA reads as TGCGCCAGCAGCCAAGGCACCTTTAGGAGCTATGGCTACACCTTC. The encoded protein is CASSQGTFRSYGYTF.

This sequence joins TRBV9 and TRBJ2-1, with TRBD2 as a possible D gene (5 bases). CDR3 size: 15 residues. Germline V CDR1 and CDR2: SGDLS, YYNGEE. Trimming left V 0 bases short and J 3 bases short, with 10 bases between. The DNA of the CDR3 is TGTGCCAGCAGCGTAGGAAGCGGAGTCTACAATGAGCAGTTCTTC. It yields the protein CASSVGSGVYNEQFF.

This clonotype has ten or more counts. The chain recombines TRBV20-1 with TRBJ2-1; no definite D call. Trimming pared 8 bases from V and 10 bases from J, leaving 15 bases between. The CDR3 is 11 amino acids. The germline gives CDR1 DFQATT, CDR2 SNEGSKA (reference sequence). The CDR3 bases are TGCAGTACCTTGCTGAGAGTCGAGCAGTTCTTC. Translating gives CSTLLRVEQFF.

This clonotype was observed a handful of times. CDR3: CASSHGVNTGELFF. The CDR3 region has the DNA TGTGCCAGCAGTCATGGGGTGAACACCGGGGAGCTGTTTTTT. This rearrangement joins TRBV7-8 to TRBJ2-2; no clear D gene. The CDR3 loop spans 14 amino acids. Germline CDR1 is SGHVS and CDR2 is FQNEAQ. V was pared by 6 bases and J by 1 base, with 9 bases between.

This clonotype appeared a few times. The rearrangement links TRBV9 to TRBJ2-1, with a tentative D call TRBD2 (5 bases). Trimming took 0 bases from V and 2 from J, leaving 6 bases between them. Germline assignment: CDR1 SGDLS and CDR2 YYNGEE. This CDR3 is 14 amino acids long. This CDR3 reads CASSVDGTYNEQFF. CDR3 DNA sequence: TGTGCCAGCAGCGTAGACGGGACCTACAATGAGCAGTTCTTC.

The chain links TRBV20-1 to TRBJ2-7; possible D gene TRBD2, 5 bases. V lost 3 bases and J lost 8, with 14 bases in between. The CDR3 sequence is 12 residues long. Germline CDR1 is DFQATT and CDR2 is SNEGSKA (reference sequence). The CDR3, as DNA: TGCAGTGCTAGGGTCCCCCGAGGGCAGCAGTACTTC. It yields the protein CSARVPRGQQYF.

The chain recombines TRBV12-5 with TRBJ2-3, with 7 bases aligning to TRBD1. From germline, CDR1 is LGHNT and CDR2 FRNRAP. The CDR3 length is 12 residues. V lost 0 bases, J lost 14 bases, and 5 bases stayed unmatched. The CDR3: CASGLVTGPWYF. CDR3 bases: TGTGCTAGTGGTTTGGTGACAGGGCCTTGGTATTTT. Drawing the rest from reference TRBV12-5 and TRBJ2-3, the complete variable domain is DARVTQTPRHKVTEMGQEVTMRCQPILGHNTVFWYRQTMMQGLELLAYFRNRAPLDDSGMPKDRFSAEMPDATLATLKIQPSEPRDSAVYFCASGLVTGPWYFGPGTRLTVL.

The chain carries TRBV12-3 or TRBV12-4 and TRBJ2-7; D not certain. The V end was cut by 7 bases, the J end by 0 bases, with 10 bases between. This CDR3 has 13 residues. The CDR3 nucleotides are TGTGCCAGCACAGCGATGAGCTCCTACGAGCAGTACTTC. It is translated as CASTAMSSYEQYF.